The T cell receptor beta chain described here comes from a study of T-cell reconstitution after alpha-beta-depleted transplantation in children. The table lists this clonotype with a few counts. The target antigen is unknown. The TCRbeta library incorporated unique molecular identifiers. TCRdb ran MiXCR on the PCR reads and lists one entry per CDR3 protein. The data show 700,000 to 850,000 distinct CDR3 sequences, around 15% seen once. Study-level points and caveats: Reportedly, roughly two months post-transplant, alpha-beta T cells arose from several hundred expanded graft clones. T-cell counts and diversity at one year post-transplant came mainly from newly produced T cells.

The V end was cut by 5 bases, the J end by 0 bases, with 14 bases between. This CDR3 contains 16 residues. Germline CDR1 reads SEHNR; CDR2 reads FQNEAQ (reference sequence). Sample: PBMCs, mostly from graft donor cells, taken 360 days after TCRalphabeta/CD19-depleted stem cell transplant. This rearrangement joins TRBV7-9 to TRBJ2-4, with D possibly matching TRBD1 (5 bases). The TCR was taken from a male patient younger than 18 who had a stem cell transplant for acute lymphoblastic leukemia, so the T cells may come from the graft donor. The CDR3 is CASSRDRILAKNIQYF. The CDR3 nucleotides read TGTGCCAGCAGCCGCGACAGAATACTAGCCAAAAACATTCAGTACTTC. The variable domain in full, with the rest retrieved from reference TRBV7-9 and TRBJ2-4, is DTGVSQNPRHKITKRGQNVTFRCDPISEHNRLYWYRQTLGQGPEFLTYFQNEAQLEKSRLLSDRFSAERPKGSFSTLEIQRTEQGDSAMYLCASSRDRILAKNIQYFGAGTRLSVL.